The 18 T cell receptor beta chains below come from one sample, sequenced in a study of blood T cell repertoires in COVID-19. Some clones are missing from TCRdb's copy, which holds only in-frame ones; the method was immunoSEQ multiplex PCR. The sample holds 310,000 or so clones; more than 75% are singletons and the top ten take 10%. Sequenced material: PBMCs or T cells enriched from blood (not recorded which). The source is a woman younger than 35 who had recovered from COVID-19.

J is TRBJ1-2 and V is TRBV29-1; D is ambiguous. Trimming removed 4 bases from V and 3 bases from J, with 12 bases in between. Germline CDR1 SQVTM, CDR2 ANQGSEA. The CDR3 runs to 13 residues. CDR3 sequence: CSVAEGVDYGYTF. CDR3 nucleotide sequence: TGCAGCGTTGCCGAGGGAGTAGACTATGGCTACACCTTC.

V usage is TRBV2 and J usage is TRBJ2-7; D is unresolved. Germline CDR1 and CDR2: SNHLY and FYNNEI. The CDR3 covers 16 residues. V shed 4 bases and J shed 3 bases, with 19 bases lying between them. CDR3 protein: CASSGSGSYLLYEQYF. CDR3 nucleotide sequence: TGTGCCAGCAGTGGATCAGGATCCTATCTCCTCTACGAGCAGTACTTC.

The CDR3 DNA is TGCGCCAGCAGTCCCGGTAGGGAGCCGAACACTGAAGCTTTCTTT. Translated: CASSPGREPNTEAFF. The rearrangement joins TRBV5-1 to TRBJ1-1; no reliable D call. The CDR3 runs to 15 residues. V lost 5 bases, J lost 1 base, and 15 bases lay in between. CDR1 is SGHRS and CDR2 is YFSETQ in the germline V gene.

The CDR3, as DNA: TGTGCCAGCACCACCGGGACAGCCCCGGGCCATCAGCCCCAGCATTTT. This encodes CASTTGTAPGHQPQHF. This chain connects TRBV6-6 to TRBJ1-5; 7 nucleotides agree with TRBD1. The germline gives CDR1 MNHNY, CDR2 SVGAGI (reference sequence). With V trimmed by 7 bases and J by 5 bases, 14 bases remained unmatched. CDR3 length: 16 residues.

The rearrangement links TRBV4-2 to TRBJ2-5, with 12 positions matching TRBD1. The CDR3 is made up of 17 amino acids. Germline values: CDR1 LGHNA, CDR2 YNFKEQ. Trimming at V came to 3 bases and at J to 3 bases, leaving 8 bases not matched to a gene. The CDR3 spells CASSQGRDRGQKETQYF. CDR3 DNA sequence: TGTGCCAGCAGCCAGGGCCGGGACAGGGGGCAAAAAGAGACCCAGTACTTC.

The genes are TRBV6-5 and TRBJ2-7, with 8 bases fitting TRBD1. Unmatched junction bases numbered 6, after V lost 5 bases and J lost 0 bases. This CDR3 contains 15 residues. In germline, CDR1 is MNHEY, CDR2 SVGAGI. Here the CDR3 reads CASSPSGTGSYEQYF. Written as DNA, the CDR3 is TGTGCCAGCAGTCCCTCCGGGACAGGCTCCTACGAGCAGTACTTC.

This clone was observed a single time. The V gene is TRBV6-5, the J gene TRBJ2-7; tentative D call: TRBD2 (5 bases). The V end was cut by 2 bases, the J end by 2 bases, with 10 bases between. The CDR3 consists of 14 residues. Germline V CDR1 and CDR2: MNHEY, SVGAGI. CDR3 coding DNA: TGTGCCAGCAGTTACGAGGGCCCCCCCTACGAGCAGTACTTC. Translation gives CASSYEGPPYEQYF.

The chain carries TRBV28 and TRBJ2-1; 9 positions agree with TRBD2. CDR1 is MDHEN, CDR2 SYDVKM, per germline. The CDR3 is 13 residues long. The V gene end was trimmed by 8 bases and the J gene end by 12 bases; junction bases not matched to a gene: 11. CDR3 in amino acids: CASRPEEREVQFF. CDR3 nucleotide sequence: TGTGCCAGCCGCCCGGAAGAGCGGGAGGTGCAGTTCTTC.

The chain combines TRBV7-9 with TRBJ1-5, with 8 bases that match TRBD1. After removal of 2 bases from V and 2 bases from J, the junction contained 2 bases not matched to a gene. The germline gives CDR1 SEHNR, CDR2 FQNEAQ (reference sequence). CDR3 size: 15 residues. The CDR3: CASSLMGQGNQPQHF. CDR3 coding DNA: TGTGCCAGCAGCTTAATGGGACAGGGCAATCAGCCCCAGCATTTT.

This clone showed up just a few times. The chain carries TRBV18 and TRBJ2-6, with D unresolved. V was clipped by 6 bases and J by 0 bases, with 9 bases between them. This CDR3 contains 15 residues. Germline V gene sequence: CDR1 KGHSH, CDR2 LQKENI. CDR3 coding DNA: TGTGCCAGCTCTCCTCTTATCTCTGGGGCCAACGTCCTGACTTTC. Protein product: CASSPLISGANVLTF.

The rearrangement uses TRBV6-5 and TRBJ1-5; no definite D call. Germline-derived CDR1 and CDR2 are MNHEY and SVGAGI. Trimming took off 7 bases at V and 0 bases at J, with 7 bases between the two ends. There are 13 residues in the CDR3. DNA for the CDR3: TGTGCCAGCATCCTAAATAGCAATCAGCCCCAGCATTTT. Translated, it gives CASILNSNQPQHF.

This chain uses TRBV10-1 with TRBJ1-1; D gene uncertain. V shed 3 bases and J shed 0 bases, with 5 bases lying between them. The CDR3 sequence is 13 residues long. Germline loops: CDR1 WNHNN, CDR2 SYGVQD (reference sequence). CDR3 bases: TGCGCCAGCAGTGACGGAGTGAACACTGAAGCTTTCTTT. Translating gives CASSDGVNTEAFF.

This sequence joins TRBV3-1 (or the pseudogene TRBV3-2) and TRBJ2-7; TRBD2 aligns across 14 bases. The V gene end was trimmed by 4 bases and the J gene end by 6 bases; junction bases not matched to a gene: 5. This CDR3 contains 15 residues. The V gene's germline CDR1 is LGHDT and CDR2 YNNKEL (reference sequence). In nucleotides, the CDR3 is TGTGCCAGCAGCCGAGGGACTAGCGGGGGTGTCGAGCAGTACTTC. Amino acids: CASSRGTSGGVEQYF.

This chain joins TRBV7-9 and TRBJ1-2, with TRBD1 as a possible D gene (6 bases). The V gene's germline CDR1 is SEHNR and CDR2 FQNEAQ (reference sequence). This CDR3 comprises 13 residues. The germline V and J ends were trimmed by 5 bases and 6 bases, with 13 bases remaining between them. CDR3 residues: CASSAQGVNGYTF. The CDR3, as DNA: TGTGCCAGCAGCGCACAGGGAGTAAATGGCTACACCTTC.

V and J are TRBV30 and TRBJ2-7; D is ambiguous. Germline loops: CDR1 GTSNPN, CDR2 SVGIG (reference sequence). The CDR3 runs 12 residues. V shed 3 bases and J shed 6 bases, with 12 bases lying between them. Here the CDR3 DNA reads TGTGCCTGGAGCCCTCTTTACGGCGAGCAGTACTTC. This translates into CAWSPLYGEQYF.

The V gene is TRBV4-2, the J gene TRBJ1-4, with D maybe TRBD1 (5 bases). Looked up from germline, CDR1 is LGHNA and CDR2 is YNFKEQ. Trimming shortened V by 5 bases and J by 4 bases, and 11 bases separated the two germline ends. This CDR3 is 14 amino acids long. The CDR3 loop is CASSSDSYNEKLFF. The CDR3, as DNA: TGTGCCAGCAGCTCTGACAGCTATAATGAAAAACTGTTTTTT.

The chain employs TRBV18 and TRBJ2-5, with a weak D call TRBD1 (6 bases). Trimming cost V 6 bases and J 4 bases, with 12 bases left between them. CDR1 KGHSH and CDR2 LQKENI come from the germline V gene. This CDR3 is built from 13 residues. The CDR3 DNA reads TGTGCCAGCTCTCGTCGACAGGTAGAGACCCAGTACTTC. It is translated as CASSRRQVETQYF.

V usage is TRBV7-8 and J usage is TRBJ2-3, with 14 bases lining up with TRBD2. The germline V gene encodes CDR1 SGHVS and CDR2 FQNEAQ. The CDR3 covers 16 residues. With 5 bases clipped from V and 3 bases from J, the junction kept 4 bases outside the gene matches. The CDR3 coding sequence is TGTGCCAGCAGCGGGGGACTAGCGGGAGAGACAGATACGCAGTATTTT. Protein: CASSGGLAGETDTQYF.